The sequence of this T cell receptor (beta chain) was determined in a study of cytomegalovirus exposure and HLA in healthy donors. Study-wide results and caveats: Upon later analysis, TCR association rates were observed to vary by HLA locus, being highest for DRB1 and lowest for HLA-C. Approximately 160 TCR beta chains were listed as cytomegalovirus-associated. In a later analysis, TCR beta V- and J-gene trimming showed a link to a missense DCLRE1C variant.

Details on this clone: Its antigen is unknown.

PCR amplification relied on 60 Vbeta primers (plus 13 Jbeta primers). Authors' data handling: An analysis performed later counted around 86 million unique TCR beta chains (roughly 9.9 million of them shared). TCRdb's copy holds only in-frame clones and misses some; the assay was immunoSEQ multiplex PCR. That table is the source of V, J and clone size, and D and trimming were worked out from the DNA. This sample has fewer than 150,000 clones, with more than 70% found just once. Germline values: CDR1 MGHRA, CDR2 YSYEKL. The CDR3 runs 15 residues. The V end lost 4 bases, the J end lost 4 bases, and 14 bases lay between the germline ends.

This receptor was identified in a woman aged 50 to 60 in good health and CMV-seronegative. Sample: PBMCs. J is TRBJ1-5 and V is TRBV4-1, with D unclear. In nucleotides, the CDR3 is TGCGCCAGCAGCCCCCAGGAGGGCTATAATCAGCCCCAGCATTTT. Its protein product is CASSPQEGYNQPQHF.